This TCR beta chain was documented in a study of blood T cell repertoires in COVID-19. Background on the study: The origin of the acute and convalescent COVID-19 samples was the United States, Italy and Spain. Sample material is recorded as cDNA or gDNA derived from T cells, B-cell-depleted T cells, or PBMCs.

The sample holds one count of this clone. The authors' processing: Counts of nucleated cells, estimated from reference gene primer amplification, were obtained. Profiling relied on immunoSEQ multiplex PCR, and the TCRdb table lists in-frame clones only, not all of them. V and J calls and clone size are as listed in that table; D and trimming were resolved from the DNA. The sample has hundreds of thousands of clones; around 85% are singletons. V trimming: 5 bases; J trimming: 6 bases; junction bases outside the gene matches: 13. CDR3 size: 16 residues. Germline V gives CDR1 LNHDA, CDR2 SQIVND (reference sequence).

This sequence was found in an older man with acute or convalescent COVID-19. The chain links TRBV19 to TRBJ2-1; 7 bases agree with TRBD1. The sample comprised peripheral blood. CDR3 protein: CASSPRQGIWVNEQFF. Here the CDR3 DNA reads TGTGCCAGTAGTCCCCGACAGGGAATATGGGTCAATGAGCAGTTCTTC.